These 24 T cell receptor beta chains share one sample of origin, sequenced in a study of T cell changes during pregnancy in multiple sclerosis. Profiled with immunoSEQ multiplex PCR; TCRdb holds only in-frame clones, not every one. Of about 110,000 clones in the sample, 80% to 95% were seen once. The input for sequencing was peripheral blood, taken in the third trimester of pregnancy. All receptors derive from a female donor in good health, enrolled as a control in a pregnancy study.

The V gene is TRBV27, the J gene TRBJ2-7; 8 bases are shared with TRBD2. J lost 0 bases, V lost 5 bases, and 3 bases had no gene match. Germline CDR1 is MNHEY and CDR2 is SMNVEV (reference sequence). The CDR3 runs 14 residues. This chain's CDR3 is CASSQRGLSYEQYF. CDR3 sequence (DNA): TGTGCCAGCAGTCAGCGGGGGCTCTCCTACGAGCAGTACTTC.

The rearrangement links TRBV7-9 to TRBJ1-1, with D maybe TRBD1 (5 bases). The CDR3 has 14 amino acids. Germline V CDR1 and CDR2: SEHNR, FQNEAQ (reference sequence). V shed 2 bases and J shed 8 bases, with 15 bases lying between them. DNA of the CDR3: TGTGCCAGCAGCTTATCGCCCGGACACCAAGAAGCTTTCTTT. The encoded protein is CASSLSPGHQEAFF.

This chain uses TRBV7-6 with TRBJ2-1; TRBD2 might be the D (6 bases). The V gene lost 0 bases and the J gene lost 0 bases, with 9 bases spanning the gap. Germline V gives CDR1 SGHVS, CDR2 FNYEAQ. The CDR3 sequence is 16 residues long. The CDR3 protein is CASSLATRSSYNEQFF. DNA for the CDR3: TGTGCCAGCAGCTTAGCGACTAGGAGCTCCTACAATGAGCAGTTCTTC.

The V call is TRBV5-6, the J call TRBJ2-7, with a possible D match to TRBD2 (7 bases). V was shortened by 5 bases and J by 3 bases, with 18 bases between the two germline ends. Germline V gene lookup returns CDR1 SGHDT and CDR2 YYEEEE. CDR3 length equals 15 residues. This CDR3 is CASSLWGGAFYEQYF. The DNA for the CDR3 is TGTGCCAGCAGTCTCTGGGGGGGGGCTTTCTACGAGCAGTACTTC.

Written as DNA, the CDR3 is TGTGCCTGGAGTGGCAGGGGGTGGAATCAGCCCCAGCATTTT. Encoded protein: CAWSGRGWNQPQHF. The V and J genes are TRBV30 and TRBJ1-5, with 7 bases lining up with TRBD1. Trimming cost V 1 base and J 4 bases; bases outside gene matches: 4. CDR1 and CDR2 from the germline V gene are GTSNPN and SVGIG (reference sequence). There are 14 residues in the CDR3.

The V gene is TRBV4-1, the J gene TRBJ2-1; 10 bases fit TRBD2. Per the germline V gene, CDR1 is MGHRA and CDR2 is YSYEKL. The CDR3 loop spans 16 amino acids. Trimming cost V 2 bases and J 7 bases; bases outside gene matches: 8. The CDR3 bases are TGCGCCAGCAGCCAAATAGCCGGGACTAGCGTTAATGAGCAGTTCTTC. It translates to CASSQIAGTSVNEQFF.

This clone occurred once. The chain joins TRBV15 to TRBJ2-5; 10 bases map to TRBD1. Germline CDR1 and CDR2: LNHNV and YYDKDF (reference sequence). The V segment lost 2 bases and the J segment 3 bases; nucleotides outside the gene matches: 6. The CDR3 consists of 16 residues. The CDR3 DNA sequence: TGTGCCACCAGCAGACAATCGACAGGGGGCAAAGAGACCCAGTACTTC. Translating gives CATSRQSTGGKETQYF.

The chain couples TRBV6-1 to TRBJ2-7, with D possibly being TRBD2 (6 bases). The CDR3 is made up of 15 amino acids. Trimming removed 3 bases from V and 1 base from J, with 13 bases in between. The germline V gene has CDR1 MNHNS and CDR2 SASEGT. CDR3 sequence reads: CASSEVGGPSYEQYF. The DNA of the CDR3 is TGTGCCAGCAGTGAGGTCGGGGGACCTTCCTACGAGCAGTACTTC.

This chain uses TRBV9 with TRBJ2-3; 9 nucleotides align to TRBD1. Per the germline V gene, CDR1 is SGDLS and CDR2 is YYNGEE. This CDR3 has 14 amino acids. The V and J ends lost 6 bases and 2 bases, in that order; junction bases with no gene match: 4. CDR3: CASTRTGATDTQYF. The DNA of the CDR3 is TGTGCCAGCACGCGGACAGGGGCCACAGATACGCAGTATTTT.

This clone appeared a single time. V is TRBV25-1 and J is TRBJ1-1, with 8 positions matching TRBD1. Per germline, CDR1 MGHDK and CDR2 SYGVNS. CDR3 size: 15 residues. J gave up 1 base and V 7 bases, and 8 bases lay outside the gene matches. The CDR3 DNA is TGTGCCAGCAACCACATACAGGGGGAGAACACTGAAGCTTTCTTT. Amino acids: CASNHIQGENTEAFF.

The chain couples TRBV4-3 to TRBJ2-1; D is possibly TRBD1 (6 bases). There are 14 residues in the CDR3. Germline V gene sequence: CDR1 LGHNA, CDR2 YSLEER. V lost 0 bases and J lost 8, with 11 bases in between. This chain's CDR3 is CASSQEGAPDEQFF. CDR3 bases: TGCGCCAGCAGCCAAGAGGGGGCTCCGGATGAGCAGTTCTTC.

The CDR3 reads CASSPRQATNYGYTF. Written as DNA, the CDR3 is TGTGCCAGTAGTCCTCGACAGGCTACTAACTATGGCTACACCTTC. This sequence joins TRBV19 and TRBJ1-2, with a tentative D call TRBD1 (6 bases). Germline V gene lookup returns CDR1 LNHDA and CDR2 SQIVND (reference sequence). The CDR3 covers 15 residues. The germline V and J ends were trimmed by 5 bases and 0 bases, with 13 bases remaining between them.

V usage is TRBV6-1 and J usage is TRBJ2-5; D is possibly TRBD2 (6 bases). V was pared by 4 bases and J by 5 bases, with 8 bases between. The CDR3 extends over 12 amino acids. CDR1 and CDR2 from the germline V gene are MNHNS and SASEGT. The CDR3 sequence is CASSVGRETQYF. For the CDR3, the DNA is TGTGCCAGCAGTGTGGGGAGGGAGACCCAGTACTTC.

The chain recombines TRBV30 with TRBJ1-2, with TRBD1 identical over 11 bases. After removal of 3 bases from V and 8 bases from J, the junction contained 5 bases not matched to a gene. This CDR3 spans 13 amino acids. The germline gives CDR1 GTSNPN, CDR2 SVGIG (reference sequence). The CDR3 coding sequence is TGTGCCTGGAGGGACAGGGGGCTGGGGGGCTACACCTTC. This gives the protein CAWRDRGLGGYTF.

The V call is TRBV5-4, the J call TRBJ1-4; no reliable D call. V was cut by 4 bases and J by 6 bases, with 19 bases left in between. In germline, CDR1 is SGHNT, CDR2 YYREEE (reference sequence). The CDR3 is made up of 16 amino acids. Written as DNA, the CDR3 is TGTGCCAGCAGCGCCGAAGACAAGGATTCATATGAAAAACTGTTTTTT. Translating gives CASSAEDKDSYEKLFF.

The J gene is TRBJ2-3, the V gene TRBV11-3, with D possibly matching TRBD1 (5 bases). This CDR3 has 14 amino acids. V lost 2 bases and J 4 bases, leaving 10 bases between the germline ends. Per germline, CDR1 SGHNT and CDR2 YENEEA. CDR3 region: CASSLRGFADTQYF. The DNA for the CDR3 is TGTGCCAGCAGCTTAAGGGGTTTCGCAGATACGCAGTATTTT.

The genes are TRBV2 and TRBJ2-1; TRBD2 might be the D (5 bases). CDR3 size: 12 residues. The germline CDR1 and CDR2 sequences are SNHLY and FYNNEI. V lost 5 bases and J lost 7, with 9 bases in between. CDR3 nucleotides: TGTGCCAGCAGTTTTACTAGGAATGAGCAGTTCTTC. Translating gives CASSFTRNEQFF.

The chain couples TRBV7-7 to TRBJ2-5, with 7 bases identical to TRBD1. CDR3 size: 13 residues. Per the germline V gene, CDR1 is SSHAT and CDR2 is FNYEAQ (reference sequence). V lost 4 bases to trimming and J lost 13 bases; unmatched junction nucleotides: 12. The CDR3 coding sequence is TGTGCCAGCAGCTACAATGGACAGGCTGAAAGGTACTTC. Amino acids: CASSYNGQAERYF.

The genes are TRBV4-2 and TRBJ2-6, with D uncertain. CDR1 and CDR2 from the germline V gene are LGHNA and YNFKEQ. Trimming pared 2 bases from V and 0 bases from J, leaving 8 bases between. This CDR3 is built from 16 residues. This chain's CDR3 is CASSQRLSSGANVLTF. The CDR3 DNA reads TGTGCCAGCAGCCAACGACTTAGCTCTGGGGCCAACGTCCTGACTTTC.

The CDR3 DNA sequence: TGTGCCAGCAGTTTTGGACTAGCGGGGGGACCGGCACATAGGGAGCAGTTCTTC. The encoded protein is CASSFGLAGGPAHREQFF. This sequence joins TRBV27 and TRBJ2-1, with 14 bases fitting TRBD2. The junction had 14 bases not matched to a gene; V was cut back by 3 bases and J by 10 bases. Germline-derived CDR1 and CDR2 are MNHEY and SMNVEV (reference sequence). This CDR3 is 18 amino acids long.

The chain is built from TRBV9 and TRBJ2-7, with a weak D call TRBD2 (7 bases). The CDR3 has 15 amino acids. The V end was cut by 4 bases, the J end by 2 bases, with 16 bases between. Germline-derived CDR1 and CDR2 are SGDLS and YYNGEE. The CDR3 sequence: CASSPREGGPYEQYF. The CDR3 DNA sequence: TGTGCCAGCAGCCCACGAGAGGGGGGGCCCTACGAGCAGTACTTC.

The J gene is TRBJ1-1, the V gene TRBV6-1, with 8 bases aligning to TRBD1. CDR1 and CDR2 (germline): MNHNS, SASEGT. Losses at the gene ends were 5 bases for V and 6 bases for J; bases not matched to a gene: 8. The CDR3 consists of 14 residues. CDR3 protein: CASSNGQGGSEAFF. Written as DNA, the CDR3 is TGTGCCAGCAGTAACGGACAGGGAGGGTCTGAAGCTTTCTTT.

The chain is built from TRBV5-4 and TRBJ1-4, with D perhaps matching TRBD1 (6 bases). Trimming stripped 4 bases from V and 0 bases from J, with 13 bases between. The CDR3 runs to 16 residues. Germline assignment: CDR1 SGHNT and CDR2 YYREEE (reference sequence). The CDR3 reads CASSVRAGATNEKLFF. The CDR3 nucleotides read TGTGCCAGCAGCGTCAGGGCAGGGGCAACTAATGAAAAACTGTTTTTT.

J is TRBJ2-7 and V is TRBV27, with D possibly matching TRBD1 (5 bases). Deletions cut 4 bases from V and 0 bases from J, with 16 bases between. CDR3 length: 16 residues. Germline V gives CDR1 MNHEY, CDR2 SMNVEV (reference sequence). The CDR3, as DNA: TGTGCCAGCAGTTCCGACTCCGGACAAATCTCCTACGAGCAGTACTTC. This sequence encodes CASSSDSGQISYEQYF.